One sample yielded the 32 T cell receptor beta chains listed below, sequenced in a study of glioma-infiltrating T cells. TCR alpha and beta CDR3 regions were amplified from RNA using iRepertoire nested multiplex PCR. One entry per CDR3 protein, called by TCRdb with MiXCR from the multiplex PCR reads. The sample holds around 150,000 distinct CDR3 sequences, roughly two fifths seen once. Sequenced input: glioma tissue, nonneoplastic brain tissue, or PBMCs (not recorded which). The receptors were sampled from a human donor with low-grade glioma or glioblastoma, undergoing nonglioma brain surgery, or in good health (not recorded which).

This clonotype was detected a few times. The rearrangement links TRBV6-6 to TRBJ2-7, with 8 bases lining up with TRBD1. Trimming cost V 0 bases and J 3 bases; bases outside gene matches: 4. Germline V gene lookup returns CDR1 MNHNY and CDR2 SVGAGI (reference sequence). This CDR3 contains 15 residues. The CDR3 reads CASSYSTGVIYEQYF. The CDR3 DNA reads TGTGCCAGCAGTTACTCGACAGGGGTAATCTACGAGCAGTACTTC.

This clonotype was detected a few times. V gene TRBV15 combines with J gene TRBJ2-1; the match to TRBD2 covers 9 bases. The ends lost 4 bases at V and 4 bases at J; junction bases unmatched: 11. CDR1 and CDR2 from the germline V gene are LNHNV and YYDKDF (reference sequence). There are 17 residues in the CDR3. CDR3 nucleotides: TGTGCCACCAGCATCAACCGCGGGGGGGGCCAGTACAATGAGCAGTTCTTC. Its translation is CATSINRGGGQYNEQFF.

This chain connects TRBV27 to TRBJ2-2, with no clear D. CDR3 length: 15 residues. Germline-derived CDR1 and CDR2 are MNHEY and SMNVEV (reference sequence). V lost 2 bases and J 0 bases, leaving 7 bases between the germline ends. CDR3 sequence: CASSLRVTNTGELFF. The CDR3 nucleotides read TGTGCCAGCAGTTTACGGGTTACGAACACCGGGGAGCTGTTTTTT.

This clonotype has a handful of counts. The V call is TRBV6-1, the J call TRBJ2-7, with a weak D call TRBD2 (6 bases). Germline loops: CDR1 MNHNS, CDR2 SASEGT. CDR3 length: 12 residues. Trimming removed 10 bases from V and 4 bases from J, with 14 bases in between. CDR3 sequence: CAIGRDSYEQYF. The CDR3 DNA follows: TGTGCCATCGGCCGGGACTCATACGAGCAGTACTTC.

V usage is TRBV12-5 and J usage is TRBJ2-7; D is unclear. The CDR3 extends over 13 amino acids. Germline V gives CDR1 LGHNT, CDR2 FRNRAP. Trimming stripped 6 bases from V and 12 bases from J, with 21 bases between. CDR3 sequence reads: CASGLTGPVVPYF. Here the CDR3 DNA reads TGTGCTAGTGGGTTGACCGGGCCAGTTGTACCGTACTTC.

This clonotype turned up a few times. The rearrangement uses TRBV7-2 and TRBJ1-1; D uncertain. This CDR3 region has 14 residues. Germline CDR1 and CDR2: SGHTA and FQGNSA. Trimming left V 5 bases short and J 2 bases short, with 12 bases between. CDR3 sequence: CASSQGRSNTEAFF. The DNA for the CDR3 is TGTGCCAGCAGCCAAGGACGGTCTAACACTGAAGCTTTCTTT.

CDR3 in amino acids: CASSPKQGLQETQYF. DNA for the CDR3: TGCGCCAGCAGCCCTAAACAGGGTCTTCAAGAGACCCAGTACTTC. The rearrangement links TRBV4-1 to TRBJ2-5; possible D gene TRBD1, 6 bases. The CDR3 loop spans 15 amino acids. Germline values: CDR1 MGHRA, CDR2 YSYEKL. V lost 4 bases and J 2 bases, leaving 14 bases between the germline ends.

This clonotype was counted a few times. With a much larger clone just one base away, this may be a read error. V and J are TRBV7-2 and TRBJ2-3; the D is unclear. Germline CDR1 SGHTA, CDR2 FQGNSA. V was pared by 5 bases and J by 6 bases, with 6 bases between. This CDR3 region has 11 residues. CDR3 sequence reads: CASSIGDTQYF. The CDR3 bases are TGTGCCAGCAGCATAGGGGATACGCAGTATTTT.

This clonotype was seen only once. This chain links TRBV6-2 or TRBV6-3 with TRBJ2-3, with TRBD2 matching 7 bases. The V and J ends lost 7 bases and 3 bases, in that order; junction bases with no gene match: 7. This CDR3 has 14 residues. The germline V gene encodes CDR1 MNHEY and CDR2 SVGEGT. The CDR3 spells CASTTLALTDTQYF. In DNA, the CDR3 is TGTGCCAGCACGACACTAGCGCTTACAGATACGCAGTATTTT.

The J gene is TRBJ1-4, the V gene TRBV6-9, with a tentative D call TRBD1 (5 bases). The CDR3 sequence is 19 residues long. Germline loops: CDR1 MNHGY, CDR2 SVAAGI. Trimming cost V 3 bases and J 0 bases, with 20 bases left between them. The CDR3 here is CASSYFPPGKGATNEKLFF. DNA for the CDR3: TGTGCCAGCAGTTACTTCCCCCCCGGGAAAGGGGCAACTAATGAAAAACTGTTTTTT.

The chain joins TRBV20-1 to TRBJ1-1, with 11 bases aligning to TRBD1. J lost 2 bases, V lost 5 bases, and 7 bases had no gene match. The CDR3 is 15 residues long. From germline, CDR1 is DFQATT and CDR2 SNEGSKA (reference sequence). Written as DNA, the CDR3 is TGCAGTGCTCGGACAGGGGGCCTCCTAAACACTGAAGCTTTCTTT. Amino acid sequence: CSARTGGLLNTEAFF.

The chain uses TRBV27 and TRBJ1-3, with D perhaps matching TRBD1 (5 bases). This CDR3 has 13 amino acids. V was trimmed by 6 bases and J by 2 bases, leaving 8 bases between them. Per the germline V gene, CDR1 is MNHEY and CDR2 is SMNVEV (reference sequence). The CDR3 region has the DNA TGTGCCAGCAGCATCAGGGCTGGAAACACCATATATTTT. Protein sequence: CASSIRAGNTIYF.

This chain joins TRBV6-1 and TRBJ1-3; 9 nucleotides match TRBD1. CDR3 length: 16 amino acids. V lost 5 bases and J lost 2; bases outside the gene matches: 7. Germline assignment: CDR1 MNHNS and CDR2 SASEGT. CDR3 coding DNA: TGTGCCAGCAGTATCACCGGGACAGGGACTGGAAACACCATATATTTT. This codes for CASSITGTGTGNTIYF.

The genes are TRBV3-1 and TRBJ2-1, with D unresolved. Germline V gives CDR1 LGHDT, CDR2 YNNKEL (reference sequence). The CDR3 is made up of 11 amino acids. Between the trimmed V and J ends, which lost 5 bases and 8 bases, there was a span of 7 bases. The CDR3 DNA reads TGTGCCAGCAGCTCCAACTATGAGCAGTTCTTC. Translation gives CASSSNYEQFF.

This clonotype was found a few times. This chain links TRBV7-2 with TRBJ2-1; D is unclear. From germline, CDR1 is SGHTA and CDR2 FQGNSA. There are 14 residues in the CDR3. V gave up 1 base and J gave up 4 bases, with 8 bases separating them. CDR3 sequence (DNA): TGTGCCAGCAGCTTAGTAGACGGATACAATGAGCAGTTCTTC. This codes for CASSLVDGYNEQFF.

This clonotype appeared a few times. V gene TRBV15 combines with J gene TRBJ1-5; unclear D gene. Germline CDR1 is LNHNV and CDR2 is YYDKDF (reference sequence). V dropped 4 bases and J dropped 4 bases, with 8 bases sitting between them. This CDR3 spans 13 amino acids. The CDR3 sequence is CATSIGPNQPQHF. The CDR3 DNA follows: TGTGCCACCAGCATCGGGCCGAATCAGCCCCAGCATTTT. Together with reference TRBV15 and TRBJ1-5, the CDR3 gives the full variable domain: DAMVIQNPRYQVTQFGKPVTLSCSQTLNHNVMYWYQQKSSQAPKLLFHYYDKDFNNEADTPDNFQSRRPNTSFCFLDIRSPGLGDTAMYLCATSIGPNQPQHFGDGTRLSIL.

The J gene is TRBJ1-1, the V gene TRBV24-1; 7 nucleotides agree with TRBD1. The junction had 5 bases not matched to a gene; V was cut back by 3 bases and J by 11 bases. This CDR3 has 12 amino acids. Germline assignment: CDR1 KGHDR and CDR2 SFDVKD. The CDR3 DNA sequence: TGTGCCACCAGTGATGGTGACAGGGATGCTTTCTTT. Encoded protein: CATSDGDRDAFF.

This clonotype was seen just once. This rearrangement joins TRBV20-1 to TRBJ1-4; D is unclear. The ends were cut back, 0 bases at V and 7 bases at J, with 15 bases in the middle. The CDR3 extends over 15 amino acids. The germline V gene has CDR1 DFQATT and CDR2 SNEGSKA (reference sequence). CDR3 residues: CSARDSEGLPEKLFF. The CDR3 DNA sequence: TGCAGTGCTAGAGATAGTGAGGGCCTACCTGAAAAACTGTTTTTT.

Concerning this clonotype itself: This may stem from a read error, because a much larger clone lies one nucleotide away. This chain joins TRBV6-1 and TRBJ2-3, with D possibly TRBD2 on 6 matching bases. The CDR3 consists of 16 residues. Germline V lookup: CDR1 MNHNS, CDR2 SASEGT. The V end was cut by 9 bases, the J end by 2 bases, with 21 bases between. CDR3 bases: TGTGCCAGAAGTTCATATAGCGGCAAACTCACAGATACGCAGTATTTT. It yields the protein CARSSYSGKLTDTQYF.

This clonotype was seen a handful of times. The chain uses TRBV7-2 and TRBJ1-1, with a weak D call TRBD1 (5 bases). Trimming shortened V by 2 bases and J by 4 bases, and 11 bases separated the two germline ends. The CDR3 contains 14 residues. CDR1 is SGHTA and CDR2 is FQGNSA in the germline V gene. Written as DNA, the CDR3 is TGTGCCAGCAGCTTAAAGGGGCTGGGCACTGAAGCTTTCTTT. Translation: CASSLKGLGTEAFF.

This clonotype was recorded once. This rearrangement joins TRBV6-2 or TRBV6-3 to TRBJ2-2, with 13 bases lining up with TRBD2. Germline-derived CDR1 and CDR2 are MNHEY and SVGEGT. Unmatched junction bases numbered 3, after V lost 5 bases and J lost 6 bases. This CDR3 comprises 15 residues. CDR3 sequence (DNA): TGTGCCAGCAGTCCGACTAGCGGGGGGTCCGGGGAGCTGTTTTTT. It encodes CASSPTSGGSGELFF.

The V gene is TRBV24-1, the J gene TRBJ1-2; D ambiguous. Per the germline V gene, CDR1 is KGHDR and CDR2 is SFDVKD. V was clipped by 3 bases and J by 3 bases, with 1 base between them. The CDR3 sequence is 11 residues long. CDR3 sequence (DNA): TGTGCCACCAGTGATCACTATGGCTACACCTTC. Translation: CATSDHYGYTF.

This clonotype appeared once. The chain carries TRBV7-2 and TRBJ1-5, with D unclear. The V gene's germline CDR1 is SGHTA and CDR2 FQGNSA. V dropped 3 bases and J dropped 0 bases, with 9 bases sitting between them. This CDR3 has 15 residues. The CDR3 reads CASSLGSASNQPQHF. The CDR3 nucleotides read TGTGCCAGCAGCTTGGGGTCAGCTAGCAATCAGCCCCAGCATTTT.

V and J are TRBV20-1 and TRBJ2-6; D not resolved. CDR1 DFQATT and CDR2 SNEGSKA come from the germline V gene (reference sequence). The V end lost 0 bases, the J end lost 0 bases, and 3 bases lay between the germline ends. The CDR3 runs 14 residues. CDR3 loop: CSARDLSGANVLTF. The CDR3 nucleotides read TGCAGTGCTAGAGATCTCTCTGGGGCCAACGTCCTGACTTTC.

The chain carries TRBV7-2 and TRBJ2-1; 9 positions match TRBD2. There are 16 residues in the CDR3. Germline CDR1 SGHTA, CDR2 FQGNSA. The trim removed 2 bases at V and 8 bases at J, leaving 10 bases unmatched. The CDR3 spells CASSLSRLAGSDEQFF. The CDR3 DNA follows: TGTGCCAGCAGCTTATCCAGGCTAGCGGGAAGTGATGAGCAGTTCTTC.

The chain has TRBV6-2 or TRBV6-3 and TRBJ2-7; the D is unclear. V was pared by 2 bases and J by 2 bases, with 7 bases between. The CDR3 sequence is 13 residues long. Germline assignment: CDR1 MNHEY and CDR2 SVGEGT. The CDR3 DNA is TGTGCCAGCAGTTACCCCCCCACCTACGAGCAGTACTTC. Its protein is CASSYPPTYEQYF.

The table lists this clonotype with a few counts. Here the CDR3 reads CSASYLGWQYF. The DNA of the CDR3 is TGCAGTGCTAGTTACCTAGGCTGGCAGTACTTC. The V gene is TRBV20-1, the J gene TRBJ2-7; D not certain. Trimming took off 3 bases at V and 9 bases at J, with 12 bases between the two ends. The germline gives CDR1 DFQATT, CDR2 SNEGSKA (reference sequence). This CDR3 spans 11 amino acids.

The J gene is TRBJ1-1, the V gene TRBV20-1; 10 nucleotides align to TRBD1. The length of the CDR3 is 11 residues. The germline gives CDR1 DFQATT, CDR2 SNEGSKA (reference sequence). The ends lost 7 bases at V and 7 bases at J; junction bases unmatched: 3. CDR3 in DNA: TGCAGTGGACAGGGGGCTCGTGAAGCTTTCTTT. Amino acid sequence: CSGQGAREAFF.

In its sample, this clonotype was seen many times. The chain couples TRBV4-1 to TRBJ1-1; weak D call: TRBD1 (6 bases). V lost 5 bases, J lost 3 bases, and 13 bases lay in between. CDR1 MGHRA and CDR2 YSYEKL come from the germline V gene. The CDR3 is 14 residues long. The CDR3 DNA follows: TGCGCCAGCAGCGGGGGGGCACGCCACACTGAAGCTTTCTTT. Protein product: CASSGGARHTEAFF.

To note about this clonotype: Sequence at one end of the junction differs from germline and may be a read error. This rearrangement joins TRBV6-2 or TRBV6-3 to TRBJ2-4, with 7 bases lining up with TRBD1. The CDR3 has 15 residues. Germline V lookup: CDR1 MNHEY, CDR2 SVGEGT. CDR3: CAISDPDRLENIQYF. The CDR3 DNA reads TGTGCCATCAGTGACCCGGACAGGTTGGAAAACATTCAGTACTTC.

The V and J genes are TRBV4-2 and TRBJ2-7, with TRBD2 identical over 14 bases. V lost 3 bases and J lost 9; bases outside the gene matches: 7. CDR1 and CDR2 from the germline V gene are LGHNA and YNFKEQ. The CDR3 contains 15 residues. In DNA form, the CDR3 reads TGTGCCAGCAGCCACGGACTAGCGGGGGGAGAAGCGCAGTACTTC. Protein sequence: CASSHGLAGGEAQYF.

The rearrangement links TRBV2 to TRBJ1-5; perhaps TRBD1 as D (6 bases). The germline V gene encodes CDR1 SNHLY and CDR2 FYNNEI. V shed 8 bases and J shed 4 bases, with 15 bases lying between them. The length of the CDR3 is 14 residues. The CDR3 DNA reads as TGTGCCAGCCGCCGGGACATCAATAATCAGCCCCAGCATTTT. Protein sequence: CASRRDINNQPQHF.